This T cell receptor beta chain was obtained from a study of blood T cell repertoires in COVID-19 (TCRdb year 2020). Concerning the study at large: Samples from collaborators originated in the United States, Italy and Spain and spanned both the acute and convalescent phases of COVID-19. The samples were drawn from two sources: the first 160 participants of the ongoing ImmuneRACE study, and 1,200 or so subjects contributed by 6 global collaborators. The repertoires were released in a freely available public database intended as a resource for research on the immune response to SARS-CoV-2. Sample metadata almost always included a de-identified subject ID, COVID-19 status, age in years and sex. Where available, HLA class I and class II types were obtained from metadata supplied by the sample provider rather than from assay-based typing. The dataset comprised deeply sampled blood TCRbeta repertoires from subjects exposed to, actively infected with, or recovered from COVID-19. The prospective study material was composed of cDNA or gDNA derived from T cells, B-cell-depleted T cells, or PBMCs.

There are 16 amino acids in the CDR3, from cysteine to phenylalanine inclusive. Only the CDR3 part of the read is kept: 48 bases, read in frame from the first base. Between the V and J ends, shortened by 4 bases and 2 bases respectively, the junction contains 15 bases. CDR1 and CDR2 were assigned from the germline V gene as KGHSH and LQKENI. One collaborating source in Seattle enrolled patients during active infection and followed them longitudinally through the course of disease. The collaborating institutions used their own protocols to collect whole blood in K2EDTA tubes. For TCRbeta analysis, collaborators shipped samples as frozen whole blood, isolated PBMCs, or DNA extracted from either of those sample types. On this clone itself: This clone's antigen is unknown. Per-nucleotide qualities are absent, and no much larger clonotype sits a single base away.

TCRbeta CDR3 regions were amplified from genomic DNA by means of the immunoSEQ Assay, a bias-controlled multiplex PCR. The original methods were these. The number of nucleated cells in each sample was estimated from the amplification of reference gene primers within the assay. To quantify the absolute abundance of each unique TCRbeta CDR3 rearrangement, sequence reads were collapsed and filtered. For each sample, productive Simpson clonality was calculated as the square root of Simpson's diversity index across productive rearrangements. Here the immuneACCESS table is served through TCRdb, limited to in-frame sequences with V and J called. Missing clones are a known gap in these copies; in checked studies unresolved V genes cover under half, and the rest lacks a known reason. V and J calls and clone size are as listed in that table; D and trimming were resolved from the DNA. The sample data list some 240,000 clones, and 90% of these were observed just once. The ten largest clones capture 2.1% of the sample.

Overall study outcomes, separate from this receptor: How much clinical and demographic metadata was included differed by source and by participant, and the metadata was provided uncurated.

This receptor was identified in a woman aged 55-75 years with COVID-19, enrolled during active disease. The specimen sequenced was peripheral blood. This chain joins TRBV18 to TRBJ2-1, with the D assignment possibly TRBD1 or TRBD2, given 5 matching bases for each. The bases are TGTGCCAGCTCACAACCGGGGAAAGGGGCCTACAATGAGCAGTTCTTC. It translates to CASSQPGKGAYNEQFF.